This passage covers 9 T cell receptor beta chains from one sample sequenced in a study of blood T cells in healthy people across ages. Next came a second PCR, run for about 7 to 12 cycles, which used a sample-barcoded 5' primer along with a J-beta primer mix. TCRdb independently ran MiXCR on the 5' RACE reads; one entry per CDR3 protein. Seen here are 850,000 to 1,300,000 distinct CDR3 sequences, 45% observed once, and the top ten hold about 19%. The sample taken for sequencing was blood. The receptor source for this set is a woman aged 55-69 years in good health.

The chain recombines TRBV20-1 with TRBJ1-5, with a tentative D call TRBD1 (5 bases). This CDR3 is built from 13 residues. Germline V gene sequence: CDR1 DFQATT, CDR2 SNEGSKA (reference sequence). Trimming pared 3 bases from V and 5 bases from J, leaving 11 bases between. CDR3 amino acids: CSASTGNYQPQHF. In DNA, the CDR3 is TGCAGTGCTAGTACAGGAAACTATCAGCCCCAGCATTTT.

Concerning this clonotype: Possible read error: a much larger clone is one base away. The chain employs TRBV6-1 and TRBJ2-3; 11 nucleotides agree with TRBD2. The CDR3 covers 15 residues. CDR1 is MNHNS and CDR2 is SASEGT in the germline V gene. V shed 6 bases, J shed 3 bases, and the junction held 5 bases outside the gene matches. As DNA, the CDR3 is TGTGCCAGCAGCAAACTAGCGGGAGAGACAGATACGCAGTATTTT. Translation gives CASSKLAGETDTQYF.

The chain joins TRBV6-5 to TRBJ2-5; a possible D gene is TRBD2 (5 bases). V was cut by 6 bases and J by 3 bases, with 20 bases left in between. The germline V gene has CDR1 MNHEY and CDR2 SVGAGI. This CDR3 contains 16 residues. The CDR3 DNA reads as TGTGCCAGCAGCCATCTCCCGGGAAAGTGGGAAGAGACCCAGTACTTC. Its translation is CASSHLPGKWEETQYF.

This clonotype has only a few counts. The V call is TRBV7-2, the J call TRBJ1-5, with a weak D call TRBD1 (5 bases). The CDR3 is 14 amino acids. The V end lost 3 bases, the J end lost 7 bases, and 13 bases lay between the germline ends. Germline-derived CDR1 and CDR2 are SGHTA and FQGNSA. The CDR3 sequence: CASSFPQGGQPQHF. DNA of the CDR3: TGTGCCAGCAGCTTTCCCCAGGGTGGACAGCCCCAGCATTTT.

CDR3 protein: CASSPYSGNQPQHF. In DNA form, the CDR3 reads TGTGCCAGCAGTCCCTATTCGGGGAATCAGCCCCAGCATTTT. The V gene is TRBV27, the J gene TRBJ1-5; no firm D call. This CDR3 spans 14 amino acids. CDR1 MNHEY and CDR2 SMNVEV come from the germline V gene (reference sequence). Deletions cut 5 bases from V and 4 bases from J, with 12 bases between.

This rearrangement joins TRBV12-3 or TRBV12-4 to TRBJ1-2, with 7 bases fitting TRBD1. With 5 bases clipped from V and 2 bases from J, the junction kept 8 bases outside the gene matches. CDR3 size: 15 residues. The CDR3 protein is CASSLGTVTNYGYTF. CDR3 nucleotide sequence: TGTGCCAGCAGTCTAGGGACAGTTACCAACTATGGCTACACCTTC.

In its sample, this clonotype was seen many times. The chain carries TRBV6-6 and TRBJ1-1; 7 bases match TRBD1. Germline V gene data show CDR1 as MNHNY and CDR2 as SVGAGI (reference sequence). Trimming cost V 7 bases and J 3 bases; bases outside gene matches: 2. The CDR3 runs 12 residues. The CDR3 here is CASNDRDTEAFF. CDR3 DNA: TGTGCCAGCAATGACAGGGACACTGAAGCTTTCTTT.

This sequence joins TRBV3-1 and TRBJ1-5; no clear D gene. The germline V gene encodes CDR1 LGHDT and CDR2 YNNKEL (reference sequence). The CDR3 runs to 15 residues. V gave up 0 bases and J gave up 0 bases, with 6 bases separating them. CDR3 in DNA: TGTGCCAGCAGCCAAGACCCTCTTAGCAATCAGCCCCAGCATTTT. Encoded protein: CASSQDPLSNQPQHF.

Concerning this clonotype itself: Germline and junction disagree at one end, which may indicate a read error. The gene calls are TRBV20-1 and TRBJ2-3; tentative D call: TRBD2 (8 bases). This CDR3 contains 14 residues. Germline values: CDR1 DFQATT, CDR2 SNEGSKA (reference sequence). CDR3 sequence reads: CSRGATSATDTQYF. The CDR3 DNA follows: TGTAGCAGGGGGGCGACTAGCGCCACAGATACGCAGTATTTT.